The 31 T cell receptor beta chains given below trace back to one sample, sequenced in a study of T cell repertoires in ileal Crohn's disease. Data came from immunoSEQ multiplex PCR; TCRdb stores just in-frame clones and leaves some out. The sample includes roughly 17,000 clones, around 70% of them seen just once. Specified time point: neoterminal ileum biopsy at postoperative endoscopy, about 6 months after surgery. The sequenced sample was ileal tissue. Receptors originate from an adult with Crohn's disease.

V usage is TRBV7-9 and J usage is TRBJ2-1; TRBD2 aligns across 9 bases. The germline V gene encodes CDR1 SEHNR and CDR2 FQNEAQ (reference sequence). V lost 8 bases to trimming and J lost 3 bases; unmatched junction nucleotides: 2. This CDR3 has 13 residues. This CDR3 reads CASAGGYYNEQFF. CDR3 in DNA: TGTGCCAGCGCGGGGGGGTACTACAATGAGCAGTTCTTC.

The chain couples TRBV6-1 to TRBJ2-1, with 11 bases lining up with TRBD2. The CDR3 contains 16 residues. Germline-derived CDR1 and CDR2 are MNHNS and SASEGT. The ends lost 2 bases at V and 6 bases at J; junction bases unmatched: 6. The CDR3 nucleotides are TGTGCCAGCAGTGAATTTAGCGGGAGGGCCGGCAATGAGCAGTTCTTC. This gives the protein CASSEFSGRAGNEQFF.

This clone was counted a single time. The chain links TRBV2 to TRBJ1-3; 7 positions match TRBD1. The CDR3 is 16 residues long. CDR1 SNHLY and CDR2 FYNNEI come from the germline V gene. Trimming at V came to 4 bases and at J to 4 bases, leaving 10 bases not matched to a gene. CDR3 loop: CASSVEATGYGNTIYF. CDR3 nucleotides: TGTGCCAGCAGTGTGGAGGCGACAGGGTACGGAAACACCATATATTTT.

The V call is TRBV29-1, the J call TRBJ1-2, with a possible D match to TRBD1 (5 bases). Trimming pared 7 bases from V and 6 bases from J, leaving 15 bases between. The CDR3 consists of 12 residues. CDR1 SQVTM and CDR2 ANQGSEA come from the germline V gene. The CDR3 spells CSAGKGLHGYTF. The CDR3 DNA is TGCAGCGCCGGTAAGGGACTGCATGGCTACACCTTC.

This clone was seen a few times. This chain joins TRBV29-1 and TRBJ1-2, with TRBD1 identical over 8 bases. The CDR3 is 13 amino acids. Germline CDR1 and CDR2: SQVTM and ANQGSEA. J was trimmed by 3 bases and V by 4 bases; bases with no gene match: 4. The CDR3 loop reads CSVVTGGHYGYTF. The CDR3 region has the DNA TGCAGCGTTGTAACAGGGGGACACTATGGCTACACCTTC.

This rearrangement joins TRBV30 to TRBJ2-1, with 9 bases identical to TRBD2. Per germline, CDR1 GTSNPN and CDR2 SVGIG (reference sequence). CDR3 size: 14 residues. Trimming took 5 bases from V and 2 from J; bases not matched to a gene: 4. CDR3 region: CAWVSGSPYNEQFF. The DNA for the CDR3 is TGTGCCTGGGTTAGCGGGAGCCCCTACAATGAGCAGTTCTTC.

The chain recombines TRBV7-9 with TRBJ2-7; D perhaps matches TRBD2 (5 bases). Trimming left V 1 base short and J 6 bases short, with 13 bases between. The germline CDR1 and CDR2 sequences are SEHNR and FQNEAQ (reference sequence). The length of the CDR3 is 14 residues. The CDR3 loop is CASSLVDGVGEQYF. The CDR3, as DNA: TGTGCCAGCAGCTTAGTGGACGGGGTGGGCGAGCAGTACTTC.

The chain recombines TRBV5-1 with TRBJ2-1; 8 bases line up with TRBD1. The V gene's germline CDR1 is SGHRS and CDR2 YFSETQ. V shed 1 base, J shed 6 bases, and the junction held 18 bases outside the gene matches. CDR3 length equals 19 residues. The CDR3 protein is CASSLQLDRALGVRNEQFF. Written as DNA, the CDR3 is TGCGCCAGCAGCTTGCAACTGGACAGGGCACTCGGGGTTCGCAATGAGCAGTTCTTC.

The rearrangement joins TRBV11-2 to TRBJ2-3; 8 nucleotides line up with TRBD2. After removal of 0 bases from V and 7 bases from J, the junction contained 6 bases not matched to a gene. The CDR3 runs 15 residues. Germline CDR1 and CDR2: SGHAT and FQNNGV. The CDR3 region has the DNA TGTGCCAGCAGCTTAGACCGGGGGGGCCGGTATACGCAGTATTTT. Amino acid sequence: CASSLDRGGRYTQYF.

This clone was observed a handful of times. J is TRBJ2-4 and V is TRBV2, with 8 bases fitting TRBD2. The CDR3 extends over 14 amino acids. The germline CDR1 and CDR2 sequences are SNHLY and FYNNEI. V was clipped by 3 bases and J by 6 bases; unmatched bases: 4. The CDR3 loop is CASSDLAGGNIQYF. CDR3 DNA sequence: TGTGCCAGCAGTGACCTAGCGGGTGGAAACATTCAGTACTTC. Looking up the rest from reference TRBV2 and TRBJ2-4 gives the full variable domain: EPEVTQTPSHQVTQMGQEVILRCVPISNHLYFYWYRQILGQKVEFLVSFYNNEISEKSEIFDDQFSVERPDGSNFTLKIRSTKLEDSAMYFCASSDLAGGNIQYFGAGTRLSVL.

This clone has only a few counts. This sequence joins TRBV7-8 and TRBJ2-5, with 8 positions matching TRBD1. The length of the CDR3 is 14 residues. Germline trimming cut 5 bases from V and 5 bases from J; bases unmatched to any gene: 7. Germline CDR1 reads SGHVS; CDR2 reads FQNEAQ. The CDR3 DNA reads TGTGCCAGCAGCCCAGGGACAGGCGGGGAGACCCAGTACTTC. Protein product: CASSPGTGGETQYF.

The chain couples TRBV6-1 to TRBJ1-1, with D hard to call. V dropped 7 bases and J dropped 11 bases, with 14 bases sitting between them. Germline V CDR1 and CDR2: MNHNS, SASEGT. The CDR3 runs to 11 residues. The CDR3 DNA reads as TGTGCCAGCAATCATCGGACTGGGGCTTTCTTT. The encoded protein is CASNHRTGAFF.

The genes are TRBV4-3 and TRBJ2-2; D possibly corresponds to TRBD1 (5 bases). Looked up from germline, CDR1 is LGHNA and CDR2 is YSLEER. The length of the CDR3 is 15 residues. With 1 base removed from V and 2 bases from J, the gap between germline ends came to 8 bases. DNA of the CDR3: TGCGCCAGCAGCCAAGCCAGGGCAAACACCGGGGAGCTGTTTTTT. Encoded protein: CASSQARANTGELFF.

The rearrangement uses TRBV19 and TRBJ1-5; D is perhaps TRBD1 (5 bases). The V end lost 7 bases, the J end lost 3 bases, and 13 bases lay between the germline ends. Germline lookup yields CDR1 LNHDA and CDR2 SQIVND (reference sequence). There are 14 residues in the CDR3. CDR3 DNA: TGTGCCAGTAACGTACGACAGTTCAATCAGCCCCAGCATTTT. It specifies CASNVRQFNQPQHF.

The genes are TRBV4-2 and TRBJ2-7, with TRBD2 matching over 7 bases. Germline V CDR1 and CDR2: LGHNA, YNFKEQ. The CDR3 is 16 residues long. Unmatched junction bases numbered 7, after V lost 2 bases and J lost 0 bases. DNA for the CDR3: TGTGCCAGCAGCCAACACGAGCGGGGTAGCTCCTACGAGCAGTACTTC. Residues: CASSQHERGSSYEQYF.

This clone has a single count. The DNA of the CDR3 is TGTGCCAGCATTACGACAGGGATGAATGGCTACACCTTC. It codes for CASITTGMNGYTF. The J gene is TRBJ1-2, the V gene TRBV6-6; 7 bases are shared with TRBD1. CDR1 is MNHNY and CDR2 is SVGAGI in the germline V gene (reference sequence). The CDR3 totals 13 residues. The V and J ends lost 7 bases and 6 bases, in that order; junction bases with no gene match: 8.

The V call is TRBV5-4, the J call TRBJ2-3; TRBD2 agrees at 7 bases. Germline V gives CDR1 SGHNT, CDR2 YYREEE (reference sequence). This CDR3 is built from 14 residues. The V gene end was trimmed by 4 bases and the J gene end by 6 bases; junction bases not matched to a gene: 8. The CDR3 reads CASSTLAGDDTQYF. CDR3 nucleotides: TGTGCCAGCAGCACCCTGGCGGGAGATGATACGCAGTATTTT.

The CDR3 here is CASSQQGTGPYEQYF. CDR3 sequence (DNA): TGTGCCAGCAGCCAACAGGGGACAGGGCCCTACGAGCAGTACTTC. The chain uses TRBV6-1 and TRBJ2-7; 9 nucleotides line up with TRBD1. The CDR3 length is 15 residues. Germline V gene data show CDR1 as MNHNS and CDR2 as SASEGT. After removal of 6 bases from V and 2 bases from J, the junction contained 8 bases not matched to a gene.

This rearrangement joins TRBV6-1 to TRBJ2-7; D call uncertain. This CDR3 has 14 residues. Germline V gene lookup returns CDR1 MNHNS and CDR2 SASEGT. V lost 1 base, J lost 4 bases, and 11 bases lay in between. CDR3 DNA: TGTGCCAGCAGTGAAGTCTGGCAGGATTACGAGCAGTACTTC. Translated: CASSEVWQDYEQYF.

J is TRBJ2-5 and V is TRBV2, with unresolved D. Trimming shortened V by 3 bases and J by 5 bases, and 7 bases separated the two germline ends. Per germline, CDR1 SNHLY and CDR2 FYNNEI. This CDR3 region has 12 residues. In nucleotides, the CDR3 is TGTGCCAGCAGTGATTCCGTTGAGACCCAGTACTTC. Its translation: CASSDSVETQYF.

This sequence joins TRBV18 and TRBJ2-7; unclear D gene. CDR1 is KGHSH and CDR2 is LQKENI in the germline V gene. The CDR3 totals 13 residues. The V and J ends lost 5 bases and 6 bases respectively, with 14 bases between them. CDR3 loop: CASSRQNSGEQYF. CDR3 nucleotide sequence: TGTGCCAGCTCAAGGCAGAATTCAGGCGAGCAGTACTTC.

The CDR3 DNA sequence: TGTGCCAGCAGCGGTAGACTGACTAGCGGGGCTTGGGATGAGCAGTTCTTC. Translated, it gives CASSGRLTSGAWDEQFF. The chain has TRBV9 and TRBJ2-1, with 11 bases that match TRBD2. Germline CDR1 and CDR2: SGDLS and YYNGEE. After removal of 3 bases from V and 8 bases from J, the junction contained 13 bases not matched to a gene. This CDR3 is 17 amino acids long.

The gene calls are TRBV10-2 and TRBJ2-7; D perhaps matches TRBD1 (6 bases). V lost 6 bases to trimming and J lost 2 bases, with 11 bases between them. Germline V lookup: CDR1 WSHSY, CDR2 SAAADI. CDR3 length equals 13 residues. Written as DNA, the CDR3 is TGCGCCAGCAGGAAACAGGGACCCTACGAGCAGTACTTC. Translation gives CASRKQGPYEQYF.

V gene TRBV10-3 combines with J gene TRBJ1-2; 9 nucleotides line up with TRBD1. The germline V gene encodes CDR1 ENHRY and CDR2 SYGVKD. CDR3 length equals 15 residues. V dropped 10 bases and J dropped 1; count of bases not matched to a gene: 10. The CDR3, as DNA: TGTGCCACCCGACCATCGGGACAGGGTAACTATGGCTACACCTTC. This encodes CATRPSGQGNYGYTF.

In its sample, this clone was seen a few times. The V gene is TRBV27, the J gene TRBJ1-5, with 9 bases aligning to TRBD1. The trim removed 6 bases at V and 6 bases at J, leaving 3 bases unmatched. The CDR3 has 13 amino acids. The germline CDR1 and CDR2 sequences are MNHEY and SMNVEV (reference sequence). CDR3 loop: CASRGQGVQPQHF. In DNA, the CDR3 is TGTGCCAGCAGGGGACAGGGCGTTCAGCCCCAGCATTTT.

This clone occurred a few times. The rearrangement joins TRBV10-1 to TRBJ2-5, with 7 bases that match TRBD2. Per germline, CDR1 WNHNN and CDR2 SYGVQD (reference sequence). V lost 6 bases and J lost 1; bases outside the gene matches: 20. The CDR3 is 19 residues long. The CDR3 loop reads CASSISPGLHLPFQETQYF. In nucleotides, the CDR3 is TGCGCCAGCAGCATCTCTCCGGGACTACACTTACCTTTCCAAGAGACCCAGTACTTC.

The V and J genes are TRBV30 and TRBJ1-2; TRBD1 is a possible D gene (5 bases). CDR3 length equals 14 residues. With 2 bases removed from V and 2 bases from J, the gap between germline ends came to 12 bases. CDR1 and CDR2 (germline): GTSNPN, SVGIG (reference sequence). CDR3 DNA sequence: TGTGCCTGGAGTTTAAACAGGAGAAACTATGGCTACACCTTC. Translated: CAWSLNRRNYGYTF.

The chain has TRBV28 and TRBJ1-4; D gene ambiguous. The germline V gene has CDR1 MDHEN and CDR2 SYDVKM. The CDR3 totals 13 residues. The V end lost 2 bases, the J end lost 5 bases, and 6 bases lay between the germline ends. The CDR3 region is CASSLGQNEKLFF. The DNA of the CDR3 is TGTGCCAGCAGTTTAGGGCAAAATGAAAAACTGTTTTTT.

V and J are TRBV5-1 and TRBJ2-1; 10 bases are a match to TRBD1. The junction had 13 bases not matched to a gene; V was cut back by 3 bases and J by 7 bases. Germline CDR1 SGHRS, CDR2 YFSETQ. The CDR3 contains 17 residues. The CDR3 region has the DNA TGCGCCAGCAGCTGGGGGGACGGGACAGGGGTCCGGAATGAGCAGTTCTTC. It is translated as CASSWGDGTGVRNEQFF.

The V gene is TRBV7-8, the J gene TRBJ2-1, with D tentatively TRBD1 (7 bases). This CDR3 has 15 residues. V lost 0 bases and J lost 6, with 12 bases in between. CDR1 is SGHVS and CDR2 is FQNEAQ in the germline V gene. CDR3 protein: CASSLARQGGNEQFF. CDR3 sequence (DNA): TGTGCCAGCAGCTTAGCGCGGCAGGGGGGCAATGAGCAGTTCTTC.

The chain couples TRBV4-1 to TRBJ1-4; D is unclear. The germline gives CDR1 MGHRA, CDR2 YSYEKL. This CDR3 has 13 amino acids. The V end was cut by 7 bases, the J end by 7 bases, with 13 bases between. CDR3 sequence (DNA): TGCGCCAGCACACCCCGGGGTTCTGAAAAACTGTTTTTT. Amino acids: CASTPRGSEKLFF.